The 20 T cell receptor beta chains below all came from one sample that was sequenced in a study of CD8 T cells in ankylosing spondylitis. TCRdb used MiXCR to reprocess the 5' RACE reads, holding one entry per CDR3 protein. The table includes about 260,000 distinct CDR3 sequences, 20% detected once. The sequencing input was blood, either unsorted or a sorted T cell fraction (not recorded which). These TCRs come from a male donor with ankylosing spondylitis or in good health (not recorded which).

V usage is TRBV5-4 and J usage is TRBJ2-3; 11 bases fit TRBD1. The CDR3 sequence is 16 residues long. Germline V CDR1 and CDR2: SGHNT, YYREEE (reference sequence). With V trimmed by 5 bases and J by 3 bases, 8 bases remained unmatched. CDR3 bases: TGTGCCAGCAGTCAGCTCCGGGACAGGGGGACAGATACGCAGTATTTT. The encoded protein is CASSQLRDRGTDTQYF.

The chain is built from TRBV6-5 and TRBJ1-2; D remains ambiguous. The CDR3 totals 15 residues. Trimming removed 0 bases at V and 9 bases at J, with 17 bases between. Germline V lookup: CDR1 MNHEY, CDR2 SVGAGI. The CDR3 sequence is CASSYSAPVRYSYTF. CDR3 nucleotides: TGTGCCAGCAGTTACTCGGCGCCGGTACGGTATAGCTACACCTTC.

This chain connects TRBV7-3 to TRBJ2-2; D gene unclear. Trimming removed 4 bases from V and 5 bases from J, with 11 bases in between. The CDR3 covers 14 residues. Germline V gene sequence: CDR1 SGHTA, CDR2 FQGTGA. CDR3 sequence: CASSSVGLTGELFF. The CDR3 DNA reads TGTGCCAGCAGCTCTGTGGGTCTGACCGGGGAGCTGTTTTTT. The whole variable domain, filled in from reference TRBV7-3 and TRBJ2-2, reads GAGVSQTPSNKVTEKGKYVELRCDPISGHTALYWYRQSLGQGPEFLIYFQGTGAADDSGLPNDRFFAVRPEGSVSTLKIQRTERGDSAVYLCASSSVGLTGELFFGEGSRLTVL.

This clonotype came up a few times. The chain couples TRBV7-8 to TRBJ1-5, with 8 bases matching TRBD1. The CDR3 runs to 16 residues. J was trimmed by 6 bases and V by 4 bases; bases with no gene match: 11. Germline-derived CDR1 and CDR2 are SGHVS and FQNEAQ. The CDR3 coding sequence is TGTGCCAGCAGCTCCCTGGACAGGGCATTGTTTCAGCCCCAGCATTTT. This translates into CASSSLDRALFQPQHF.

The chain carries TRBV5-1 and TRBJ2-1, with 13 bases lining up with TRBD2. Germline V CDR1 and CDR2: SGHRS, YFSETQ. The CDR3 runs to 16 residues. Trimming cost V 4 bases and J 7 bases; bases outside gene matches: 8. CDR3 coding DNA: TGCGCCAGCAGCCTAGGACTAGCGGGAGTTGGGAATGAGCAGTTCTTC. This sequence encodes CASSLGLAGVGNEQFF.

The CDR3 reads CASSTTSPNEQFF. For the CDR3, the DNA is TGTGCCAGCTCAACGACTAGCCCCAATGAGCAGTTCTTC. The chain is built from TRBV18 and TRBJ2-1, with 7 bases identical to TRBD2. The CDR3 has 13 amino acids. J gave up 6 bases and V 5 bases, and 4 bases lay outside the gene matches. Germline lookup yields CDR1 KGHSH and CDR2 LQKENI.

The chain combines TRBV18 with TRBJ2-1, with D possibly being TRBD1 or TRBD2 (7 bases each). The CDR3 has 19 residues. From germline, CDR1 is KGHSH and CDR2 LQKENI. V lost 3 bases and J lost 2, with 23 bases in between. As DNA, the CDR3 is TGTGCCAGCTCACCGCTACCAGGGGGGGTTGCTAGCGCCTACAATGAGCAGTTCTTC. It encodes CASSPLPGGVASAYNEQFF.

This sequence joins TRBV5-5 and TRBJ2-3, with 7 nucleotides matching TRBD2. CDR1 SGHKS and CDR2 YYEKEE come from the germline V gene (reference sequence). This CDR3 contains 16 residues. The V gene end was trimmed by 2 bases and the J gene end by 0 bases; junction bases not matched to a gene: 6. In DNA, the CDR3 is TGTGCCAGCAGCTTTGGAAGCGGGGCCAGCACAGATACGCAGTATTTT. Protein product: CASSFGSGASTDTQYF.

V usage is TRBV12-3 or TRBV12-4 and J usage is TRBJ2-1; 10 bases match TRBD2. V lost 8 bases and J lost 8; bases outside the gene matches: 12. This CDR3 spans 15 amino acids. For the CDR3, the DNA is TGTGCCAGCTGTAGGCTTGGACTAGCGGCGCATGAGCAGTTCTTC. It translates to CASCRLGLAAHEQFF.

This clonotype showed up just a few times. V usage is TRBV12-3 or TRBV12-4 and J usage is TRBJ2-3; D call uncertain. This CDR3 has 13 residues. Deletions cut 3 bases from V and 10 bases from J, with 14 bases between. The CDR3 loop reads CASSLRTSGPQYF. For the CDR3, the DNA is TGTGCCAGCAGTTTGAGGACGAGTGGTCCGCAGTATTTT.

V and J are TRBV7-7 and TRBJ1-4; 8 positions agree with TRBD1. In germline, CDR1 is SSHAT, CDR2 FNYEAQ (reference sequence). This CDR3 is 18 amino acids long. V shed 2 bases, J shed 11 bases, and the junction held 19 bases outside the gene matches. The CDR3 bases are TGTGCCAGCAGCTTAACCTCACTCACTTGGACAGGGTTTTGGAAACTGTTTTTT. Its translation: CASSLTSLTWTGFWKLFF. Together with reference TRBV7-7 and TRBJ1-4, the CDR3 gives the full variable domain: GAGVSQSPRYKVTKRGQDVTLRCDPISSHATLYWYQQALGQGPEFLTYFNYEAQPDKSGLPSDRFSAERPEGSISTLTIQRTEQRDSAMYRCASSLTSLTWTGFWKLFFGSGTQLSVL.

CDR3 loop: CASSKRQSSTDTQYF. In DNA, the CDR3 is TGTGCCAGCAGCAAAAGGCAGTCTAGCACAGATACGCAGTATTTT. The chain uses TRBV21-1 and TRBJ2-3. TRBV21-1 is a pseudogene segment. The CDR3 has 15 amino acids.

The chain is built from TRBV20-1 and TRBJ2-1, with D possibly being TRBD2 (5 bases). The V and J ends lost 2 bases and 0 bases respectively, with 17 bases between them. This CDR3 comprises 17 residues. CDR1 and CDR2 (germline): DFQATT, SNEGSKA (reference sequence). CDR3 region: CSARLHGSVSSYNEQFF. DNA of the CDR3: TGCAGTGCTAGACTACACGGTAGCGTAAGCTCCTACAATGAGCAGTTCTTC.

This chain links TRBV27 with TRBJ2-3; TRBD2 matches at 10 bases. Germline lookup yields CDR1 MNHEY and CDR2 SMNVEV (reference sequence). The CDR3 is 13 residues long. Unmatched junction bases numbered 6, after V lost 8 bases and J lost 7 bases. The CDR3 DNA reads TGTGCCAGCTACGGACTAGCGGTACATACGCAGTATTTT. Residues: CASYGLAVHTQYF.

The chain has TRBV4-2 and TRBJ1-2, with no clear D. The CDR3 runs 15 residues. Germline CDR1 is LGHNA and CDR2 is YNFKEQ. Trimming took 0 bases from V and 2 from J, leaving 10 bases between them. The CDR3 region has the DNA TGTGCCAGCAGCCAAGAGGCCCGGCAGAACTATGGCTACACCTTC. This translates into CASSQEARQNYGYTF.

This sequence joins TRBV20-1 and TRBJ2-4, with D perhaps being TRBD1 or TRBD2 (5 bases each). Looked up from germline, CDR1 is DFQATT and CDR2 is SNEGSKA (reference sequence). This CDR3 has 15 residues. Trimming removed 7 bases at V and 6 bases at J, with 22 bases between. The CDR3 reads CSGQERGVAGNIQYF. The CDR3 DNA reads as TGCAGTGGACAAGAGAGAGGGGTCGCCGGAAACATTCAGTACTTC.

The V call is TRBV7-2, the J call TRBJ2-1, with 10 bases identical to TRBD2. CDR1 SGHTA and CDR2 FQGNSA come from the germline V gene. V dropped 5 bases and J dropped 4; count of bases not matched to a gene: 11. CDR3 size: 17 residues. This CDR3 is CASSQMILAGPYNEQFF. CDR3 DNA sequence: TGTGCCAGCAGCCAAATGATACTAGCGGGGCCTTACAATGAGCAGTTCTTC.

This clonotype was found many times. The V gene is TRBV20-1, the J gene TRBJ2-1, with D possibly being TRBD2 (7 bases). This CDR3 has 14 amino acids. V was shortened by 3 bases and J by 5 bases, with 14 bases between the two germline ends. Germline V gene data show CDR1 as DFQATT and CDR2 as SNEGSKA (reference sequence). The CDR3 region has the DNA TGCAGTGCTAGCCGTCGGGGGGCCAACAATGAGCAGTTCTTC. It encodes CSASRRGANNEQFF.

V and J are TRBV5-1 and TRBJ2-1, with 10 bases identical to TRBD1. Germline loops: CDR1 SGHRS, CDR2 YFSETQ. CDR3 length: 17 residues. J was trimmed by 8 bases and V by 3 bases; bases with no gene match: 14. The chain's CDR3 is CASSSGPTGGVIDEQFF. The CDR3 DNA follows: TGCGCCAGCAGCTCCGGCCCGACAGGGGGCGTAATCGATGAGCAGTTCTTC.

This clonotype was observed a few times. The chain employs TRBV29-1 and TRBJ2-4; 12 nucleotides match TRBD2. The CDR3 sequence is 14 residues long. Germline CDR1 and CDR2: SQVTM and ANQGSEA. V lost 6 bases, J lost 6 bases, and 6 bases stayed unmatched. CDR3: CSVEAGLAGNIQYF. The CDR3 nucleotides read TGCAGCGTCGAGGCGGGACTAGCGGGAAACATTCAGTACTTC.